This record concerns one T cell receptor (beta chain) sequence. This record comes from a study of cytomegalovirus exposure and HLA in healthy donors. The CDR3 consists of 15 residues. CDR1 and CDR2 (germline): SGHTA, FQGNSA. Germline trimming cut 6 bases from V and 3 bases from J; bases unmatched to any gene: 5. The PCR ran on 60 Vbeta and 13 Jbeta primers. Method: immunoSEQ multiplex PCR; TCRdb's copy keeps in-frame clones and lacks some. Its clone listing holds 140,000 or so clones. Sample: PBMCs. The chain couples TRBV7-2 to TRBJ2-4; 10 bases line up with TRBD1. This sequence originates from a male donor in good health and CMV-seronegative. Here the CDR3 reads CASSRDRGDKNIQYF. In nucleotides, the CDR3 is TGTGCCAGCAGTAGGGACAGGGGTGACAAAAACATTCAGTACTTC.